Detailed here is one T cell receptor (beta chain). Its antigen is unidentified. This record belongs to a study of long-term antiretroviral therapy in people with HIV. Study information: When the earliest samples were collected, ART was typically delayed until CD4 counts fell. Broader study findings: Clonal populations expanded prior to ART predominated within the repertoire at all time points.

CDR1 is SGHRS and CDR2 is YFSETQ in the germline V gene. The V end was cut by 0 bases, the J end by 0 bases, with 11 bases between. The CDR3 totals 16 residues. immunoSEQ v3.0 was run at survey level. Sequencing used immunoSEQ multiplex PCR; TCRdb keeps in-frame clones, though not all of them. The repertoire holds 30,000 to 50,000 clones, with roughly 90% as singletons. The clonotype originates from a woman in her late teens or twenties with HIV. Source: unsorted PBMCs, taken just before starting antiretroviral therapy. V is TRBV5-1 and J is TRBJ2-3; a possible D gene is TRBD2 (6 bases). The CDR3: CASSLEGRDSTDTQYF. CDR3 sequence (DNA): TGCGCCAGCAGCTTGGAGGGGCGGGACAGCACAGATACGCAGTATTTT.